This T cell receptor beta chain is drawn from a study of cytomegalovirus exposure and HLA in healthy donors. This clone was recorded a few times. The junction differs from germline at one of its ends, possibly a read error. With 60 Vbeta and 13 Jbeta primers, the PCR was carried out. The protocol was immunoSEQ multiplex PCR, while the TCRdb copy is restricted to in-frame clones and leaves out a portion. The table records 150,000 or so clones, about three quarters of them present only once. The CDR3 consists of 11 residues. CDR1 SNHLY and CDR2 FYNNEI come from the germline V gene. The clonotype originates from a female donor in good health and CMV-seronegative. V and J are TRBV2 and TRBJ2-5; D might be TRBD2 (6 bases). Sequencing input: PBMCs. CDR3 sequence: CASSVSDWRDF. The CDR3 region has the DNA TGTGCCAGCAGTGTAAGCGACTGGAGGGACTTC.